The source of this T cell receptor (beta chain) is a study of neurological immune-mediated disorders. In this sample, this clonotype turned up a few times. Its antigen is currently unknown. The study's findings and limits: Among 34 multiple sclerosis patients, 18 had repertoires that phylogenetic grouping placed in one related-CDR3 cluster, a possible signature.

The germline CDR1 and CDR2 sequences are SQVTM and ANQGSEA. The CDR3 extends over 11 amino acids. Trimming removed 6 bases from V and 4 bases from J; junction bases left unmatched: 3. 5'RACE employing 10-nucleotide random UMIs yielded the cDNA. TCRdb re-analysed the 5' RACE reads in MiXCR, keeping a single row per CDR3 protein. The sample lists tens of thousands of distinct CDR3 sequences, around 3.4% occurring once. The chain joins TRBV29-1 to TRBJ2-7, with 7 nucleotides matching TRBD1. Sequenced: PBMCs. The origin of this receptor is a woman aged 50 to 65 with multiple sclerosis. The CDR3 loop is CSVVQGYEQYF. In DNA, the CDR3 is TGCAGCGTGGTACAGGGGTACGAGCAGTACTTC.